A single T cell receptor beta chain is shown here with its context. Its specificity is unknown. The sample comes from a study of cytomegalovirus exposure and HLA in healthy donors. Study-level background: Among the approximately 380 donors who were genotyped, about 86% fell in the genetic ancestry cluster that is associated with self-reported Caucasian donors. Whole-study results and caveats: In most subjects, TCR beta sequences reportedly gave accurate predictions of HLA-A and HLA-B alleles.

It was with 60 Vbeta and 13 Jbeta primers that the PCR ran. The data were produced by immunoSEQ multiplex PCR, yet TCRdb's version contains in-frame clones alone and is incomplete. The table has approximately 76,000 clones, around three quarters seen once. This receptor was obtained from a man aged 30 to 45 in good health and CMV-seronegative. The sample taken for sequencing was PBMCs.

CDR3 nucleotide sequence: TGTGCCCCAAGGGGCGGGGCCGGGGAGCTGTTTTTT. The encoded protein is CAPRGGAGELFF. The chain has TRBV7-9 and TRBJ2-2; maybe TRBD2 (6 bases). The CDR3 totals 12 residues. Trimming pared 11 bases from V and 6 bases from J, leaving 13 bases between. CDR1 is SEHNR and CDR2 is FQNEAQ in the germline V gene (reference sequence).